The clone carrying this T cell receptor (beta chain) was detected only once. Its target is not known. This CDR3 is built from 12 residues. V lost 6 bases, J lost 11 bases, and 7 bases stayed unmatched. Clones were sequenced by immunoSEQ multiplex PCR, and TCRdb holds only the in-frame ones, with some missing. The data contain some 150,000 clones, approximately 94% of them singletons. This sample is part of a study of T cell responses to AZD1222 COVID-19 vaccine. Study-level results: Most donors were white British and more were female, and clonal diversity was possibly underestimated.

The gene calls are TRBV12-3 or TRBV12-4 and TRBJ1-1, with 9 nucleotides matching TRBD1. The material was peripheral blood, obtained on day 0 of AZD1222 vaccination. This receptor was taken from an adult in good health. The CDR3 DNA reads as TGTGCCAGCAGCCCCGGGACAGGGATTGCTTTCTTT. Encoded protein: CASSPGTGIAFF.